Described below is a single T cell receptor beta chain sequence and its context. Its antigen remains unidentified. The sample comes from a study of T cell responses to AZD1222 COVID-19 vaccine. Study-wide points: Vaccine-associated CD4 TCRs spanned spike, dominant at 160-218 and 743-854. Baseline serology detected seropositivity in only six AZD1222 recipients. Most donors were white British and more were female, and clonal diversity was possibly underestimated.

Trimming cost V 3 bases and J 3 bases, with 8 bases left between them. The CDR3 has 13 residues. Per the germline V gene, CDR1 is MNHEY and CDR2 is SMNVEV (reference sequence). Profiled with immunoSEQ multiplex PCR; TCRdb holds only in-frame clones, not every one. This table has more than 95,000 clones, 85% to 95% appearing once. The sample in question was peripheral blood, obtained 28 days after the second AZD1222 dose. This TCR was recovered from an adult who received the AZD1222 COVID-19 vaccine. This chain uses TRBV27 with TRBJ1-2; D uncertain. In DNA form, the CDR3 reads TGTGCCAGCAGTTTCAAGGTTCACTATGGCTACACCTTC. Translated: CASSFKVHYGYTF.